In this sample, the clone carrying this T cell receptor beta chain turned up a few times. Antigen specificity is unknown. The sample is drawn from a study of identical twins. Findings and limits, study-wide: Beta clonotypes that were abundant in cord blood contained fewer insertions, a pattern absent from memory repertoires.

TCRdb re-called the 5' RACE reads through MiXCR, storing one row per CDR3 protein. The sample holds 500,000 to 600,000 distinct CDR3 sequences; approximately 22% are singletons and the top ten take around 1%. Germline V gene sequence: CDR1 SEHNR, CDR2 FQNEAQ (reference sequence). V lost 2 bases and J 0 bases, leaving 11 bases between the germline ends. The CDR3 is 15 amino acids. The sample was also reused in another study, on T cells expressing NK-cell markers. According to that study: The study found dominant NKG2C+ clonotypes at about 1.0-7.5% of CD8+ T cells in over five donors.

The sequence was collected from a woman in her late teens or twenties in good health. This chain uses TRBV7-9 with TRBJ2-7, with D unclear. The sample was CD4+ T cells sorted from blood. CDR3: CASSLIIWSSYEQYF. The CDR3 nucleotides read TGTGCCAGCAGCTTAATAATCTGGAGCTCCTACGAGCAGTACTTC. Filled out from reference TRBV7-9 and TRBJ2-7, the complete variable domain reads DTGVSQNPRHKITKRGQNVTFRCDPISEHNRLYWYRQTLGQGPEFLTYFQNEAQLEKSRLLSDRFSAERPKGSFSTLEIQRTEQGDSAMYLCASSLIIWSSYEQYFGPGTRLTVT.